This T cell receptor beta chain came from a study of blood T cell repertoires in COVID-19. Produced via immunoSEQ multiplex PCR; TCRdb's table is partial and in-frame only. Of some 140,000 clones in the sample, approximately 80% were seen once. The TCR originated in a man aged 50-59 years who had recovered from COVID-19. The sequenced material came from PBMCs or T cells enriched from blood (not recorded which).

DNA for the CDR3: TGTGCCACCCCTAGCGGGGCTTACAATGAGCAGTTCTTC. As protein: CATPSGAYNEQFF. V gene TRBV6-5 combines with J gene TRBJ2-1; 9 bases align to TRBD2. CDR3 length: 13 residues. Germline CDR1 and CDR2: MNHEY and SVGAGI. The trim removed 10 bases at V and 4 bases at J, leaving 5 bases unmatched.